The clone carrying this T cell receptor (beta chain) has only a few counts. Its target is not known. This sample was taken from a study of beta chain features in type 1 diabetes. The overall study: Patients were similar to healthy donors in age and gender (as well as in cell yields). Study observations and caveats: There was a moderate but significant shortening of TCRB CDR3s in all four CD4+ subsets of Type 1 diabetes patients.

The CDR3 covers 15 residues. Trimming removed 3 bases from V and 4 bases from J, with 15 bases in between. CDR1 LNHNV and CDR2 YYDKDF come from the germline V gene (reference sequence). All of the isolated RNA was reverse transcribed, so expressed TCRB transcripts were sequenced. Assay used: immunoSEQ multiplex PCR; TCRdb lists only in-frame clones, some missing. The sample lists about 300,000 clones; 7.5% to 9.5% were seen once. The TCR comes from a young woman in good health. Sequenced input: central memory CD4+ T cells from blood. The chain combines TRBV15 with TRBJ2-5, with D possibly TRBD2 on 6 matching bases. CDR3 DNA sequence: TGTGCCACCAGCAGTGTCAGGACGGAGGGAGAGACCCAGTACTTC. Translating gives CATSSVRTEGETQYF.